The following is a T cell receptor (beta chain) sequence with its context. The antigen is unknown. This entry is derived from a study of glioma-infiltrating T cells after dendritic cell vaccination. Study information: Between the early 2000s and the early 2010s, patients got autologous tumor lysate-pulsed dendritic cell vaccines.

Study-wide results and caveats: Complete blood and tumor specimen sets were limited to few patients.

Amplification used 60 V beta primers and 13 J beta primers. The table came from immunoSEQ multiplex PCR; TCRdb's copy has only in-frame clones and leaves some out. The sample shows over 70,000 clones, approximately 80% of them seen only once. The material was blood, obtained before dendritic cell vaccination. The receptor comes from a human donor with glioblastoma.

CDR3 DNA: TGCGCCAGCAGCCCGGGGACAGGATATTCACCCCTCCACTTT. Protein: CASSPGTGYSPLHF. This chain uses TRBV5-1 with TRBJ1-6; 8 bases agree with TRBD1. Per germline, CDR1 SGHRS and CDR2 YFSETQ. The length of the CDR3 is 14 residues. Trimming at V came to 4 bases and at J to 8 bases, leaving 5 bases not matched to a gene. Supplemented by reference TRBV5-1 and TRBJ1-6, the full variable domain reads KAGVTQTPRYLIKTRGQQVTLSCSPISGHRSVSWYQQTPGQGLQFLFEYFSETQRNKGNFPGRFSGRQFSNSRSEMNVSTLELGDSALYLCASSPGTGYSPLHFGNGTRLTVT.